The 9 T cell receptor beta chains in this list originate from one sample, sequenced in a study of cytomegalovirus exposure and HLA in healthy donors. The PCR ran on 60 Vbeta and 13 Jbeta primers. Assay used: immunoSEQ multiplex PCR; TCRdb lists only in-frame clones, some missing. The table has 85,000 to 100,000 clones, about 90% seen once. The sample was PBMCs. Receptors were obtained from a man younger than 35 in good health and CMV-seronegative.

This chain uses TRBV19 with TRBJ1-5; D may be TRBD1 (6 bases). The CDR3 length is 16 residues. The germline CDR1 and CDR2 sequences are LNHDA and SQIVND (reference sequence). The germline V and J ends were trimmed by 5 bases and 0 bases, with 14 bases remaining between them. The CDR3 region is CASSPWGGDSNQPQHF. CDR3 nucleotide sequence: TGTGCCAGTAGTCCCTGGGGGGGCGATAGCAATCAGCCCCAGCATTTT.

The V gene is TRBV6-6, the J gene TRBJ2-7, with 9 positions matching TRBD1. CDR3 size: 15 residues. Germline values: CDR1 MNHNY, CDR2 SVGAGI (reference sequence). The V gene end was trimmed by 5 bases and the J gene end by 3 bases; junction bases not matched to a gene: 8. This CDR3 is CASSDPGQGIYEQYF. Written as DNA, the CDR3 is TGTGCCAGCAGTGACCCAGGACAGGGGATCTACGAGCAGTACTTC.

The CDR3 bases are TGTGCCAGCCTGAGGACAGGGGCCTACGAGCAGTACTTC. Translated: CASLRTGAYEQYF. The V call is TRBV7-9, the J call TRBJ2-7; TRBD1 agrees at 9 bases. CDR1 SEHNR and CDR2 FQNEAQ come from the germline V gene (reference sequence). This CDR3 is built from 13 residues. V lost 8 bases and J lost 2; bases outside the gene matches: 4.

The V call is TRBV28, the J call TRBJ2-2; the D gene is possibly TRBD1 (6 bases). Germline V gene lookup returns CDR1 MDHEN and CDR2 SYDVKM. This CDR3 contains 15 residues. Between the trimmed V and J ends, which lost 0 bases and 4 bases, there was a span of 9 bases. The CDR3: CASSLWAGVTGELFF. Written as DNA, the CDR3 is TGTGCCAGCAGTTTATGGGCAGGGGTCACCGGGGAGCTGTTTTTT.

The V call is TRBV7-8, the J call TRBJ2-7; 11 bases are shared with TRBD2. The V segment lost 2 bases and the J segment 3 bases; nucleotides outside the gene matches: 21. Germline CDR1 and CDR2: SGHVS and FQNEAQ. There are 21 residues in the CDR3. CDR3 region: CASSLKVAGTSGLPFIYEQYF. In DNA, the CDR3 is TGTGCCAGCAGCTTAAAGGTCGCCGGGACTAGCGGTTTACCTTTTATCTACGAGCAGTACTTC.

The chain carries TRBV6-4 and TRBJ1-2; TRBD1 matches 9 bases. Germline values: CDR1 MRHNA, CDR2 SNTAGT. The ends lost 3 bases at V and 4 bases at J; junction bases unmatched: 12. The CDR3 is made up of 17 amino acids. The CDR3 sequence: CASSERWNRGLSYGYTF. Here the CDR3 DNA reads TGTGCCAGCAGTGAAAGGTGGAACAGGGGGCTCTCCTATGGCTACACCTTC.

About this clone: Germline is not matched at one junction end, which may reflect a read error. This chain joins TRBV4-1 and TRBJ2-7; D possibly corresponds to TRBD2 (6 bases). This CDR3 is 16 amino acids long. Germline lookup yields CDR1 MGHRA and CDR2 YSYEKL. As DNA, the CDR3 is TGTGCCAGCAGCCAAGATTTAGGGAGGAGCTCCTACGAGCAGTACTTC. Protein product: CASSQDLGRSSYEQYF.

The genes are TRBV15 and TRBJ2-6; 8 bases fit TRBD1. Germline V gene data show CDR1 as LNHNV and CDR2 as YYDKDF (reference sequence). After removal of 2 bases from V and 0 bases from J, the junction contained 21 bases not matched to a gene. The CDR3 runs 23 residues. The CDR3 coding sequence is TGTGCCACCAGCAGACGGTTTGTTGTGGACAGGGTGACAGTGGACTCTGGGGCCAACGTCCTGACTTTC. Translating it yields CATSRRFVVDRVTVDSGANVLTF. Full variable domain (remainder filled in from reference TRBV15 and TRBJ2-6): DAMVIQNPRYQVTQFGKPVTLSCSQTLNHNVMYWYQQKSSQAPKLLFHYYDKDFNNEADTPDNFQSRRPNTSFCFLDIRSPGLGDTAMYLCATSRRFVVDRVTVDSGANVLTFGAGSRLTVL.

This clone has a handful of counts. Other DNA sequences in the sample encode the same CDR3. This chain links TRBV18 with TRBJ2-5; D is unclear. Trimming removed 0 bases from V and 4 bases from J, with 6 bases in between. The CDR3 totals 13 residues. Germline V gives CDR1 KGHSH, CDR2 LQKENI. The CDR3 region is CASSPPSSETQYF. The DNA of the CDR3 is TGTGCCAGCTCACCACCGAGTTCAGAGACCCAGTACTTC.